This entry concerns a single T cell receptor (beta chain). The method was immunoSEQ multiplex PCR; TCRdb's version includes in-frame clones alone and lacks a portion of them. The sample records approximately 50,000 clones, roughly 94% being singletons. This sample is drawn from a study of control samples from healthy donors and cancer patients. This TCR was sampled from a man aged 30 to 45 in good health. The sample taken for sequencing was blood.

The CDR3 loop is CSASRQGETQYF. CDR3 nucleotide sequence: TGCAGTGCTAGTCGACAGGGAGAGACCCAGTACTTC. J is TRBJ2-5 and V is TRBV20-1; 7 nucleotides line up with TRBD1. Germline V lookup: CDR1 DFQATT, CDR2 SNEGSKA (reference sequence). This CDR3 spans 12 amino acids. The junction had 2 bases not matched to a gene; V was cut back by 3 bases and J by 4 bases.